Listed below are T cell receptor beta chains from one sample, sequenced in a study of T cells after yellow fever vaccination. TCRdb passed the 5' RACE reads through MiXCR, listing each CDR3 protein once. Of 350,000 to 450,000 distinct CDR3 sequences in the sample, over 5% are singletons; the top ten hold 14% to 15%. The material was PBMCs, obtained 5 days after the yellow fever booster vaccination. Source of these receptors: a man in his thirties or forties who received the YFV17D yellow fever vaccine. The CDR3 runs from the conserved cysteine through the conserved F or W. A D gene is named only where the DNA matches it firmly. Size tells how often a clone was seen (once, few, many) or the class of an expanded clone, and some rows leave it out.

NA NA TRBJ2-7 TRBV20-1 CSARPRGKTYEQYF TGCAGTGCTAGGCCCCGCGGGAAAACCTACGAGCAGTACTTC
many NA TRBJ1-5 TRBV12-3/TRBV12-4 CASSRRLSVDQPQHF TGTGCCAGCAGTCGCAGATTGTCAGTAGATCAGCCCCAGCATTTT
many TRBD1 TRBJ2-7 TRBV28 CASSPTGTGPSYEQYF TGTGCCAGCAGTCCTACTGGGACAGGGCCCTCCTACGAGCAGTACTTC
few NA TRBJ2-5 TRBV5-1 CASSSGAAQYF TGCGCCAGCAGCTCGGGTGCGGCCCAGTACTTC
few NA TRBJ2-4 TRBV5-4 CASSFVGAAKNIQYF TGTGCCAGCAGCTTCGTGGGGGCAGCCAAAAACATTCAGTACTTC
NA NA TRBJ1-5 TRBV18 CASSPPRVGPQHF TGTGCCAGCTCACCACCTCGCGTAGGGCCCCAGCATTTT
many TRBD2 TRBJ2-1 TRBV6-2/TRBV6-3 CASSLAALYNEQFF TGTGCCAGCAGTCTAGCGGCCCTGTACAATGAGCAGTTCTTC
NA TRBD2 TRBJ2-7 TRBV20-1 CSAPSGRAYEQYF TGCAGTGCCCCTAGCGGGAGAGCCTACGAGCAGTACTTC
many NA TRBJ2-1 TRBV6-2/TRBV6-3 CASIQSGSYNEQFF TGTGCCAGCATACAGTCCGGGAGCTACAATGAGCAGTTCTTC
NA NA TRBJ2-7 TRBV20-1 CSARDLRNTYEQYF TGCAGTGCTAGAGATCTCAGGAATACCTACGAGCAGTACTTC
few TRBD2 TRBJ2-1 TRBV24-1 CATSDFRLAGNEQFF TGTGCCACCAGTGATTTTCGACTAGCGGGGAATGAGCAGTTCTTC
NA TRBD1 TRBJ1-2 TRBV6-5 CASSYARQGQGSGNYGYTF TGTGCCAGCAGTTACGCGCGCCAAGGACAGGGGAGTGGCAACTATGGCTACACCTTC
few NA TRBJ2-1 TRBV2 CASSEGFYNEQFF TGTGCCAGCAGCGAAGGATTCTACAATGAGCAGTTCTTC
many NA TRBJ2-5 TRBV7-2 CASSSGPQGRETQYF TGTGCCAGCAGCTCCGGGCCACAGGGAAGAGAGACCCAGTACTTC
NA NA TRBJ2-1 TRBV24-1 CATSGRGIFNEQFF TGTGCCACCAGTGGAAGGGGTATATTCAATGAGCAGTTCTTC
once NA TRBJ2-7 TRBV2 CASCDSTGYEQYF TGTGCCAGCTGTGATTCGACTGGCTACGAGCAGTACTTC
many TRBD2 TRBJ2-7 TRBV14 CASSPLGTSGTFFSYEQYF TGTGCCAGCAGCCCACTTGGGACTAGCGGGACTTTTTTCAGTTACGAGCAGTACTTC
NA NA TRBJ2-5 TRBV20-1 CSARDGERGQETQYF TGCAGTGCTAGAGATGGGGAAAGGGGCCAAGAGACCCAGTACTTC
NA NA TRBJ2-7 TRBV18 CASSPGELYEQYF TGTGCCAGCTCCCCGGGGGAGCTCTACGAGCAGTACTTC
few NA TRBJ2-3 TRBV7-8 CASSTRLVLSTDTQYF TGTGCCAGCAGCACCAGACTGGTCCTAAGCACAGATACGCAGTATTTT
few TRBD1 TRBJ2-1 TRBV5-1 CASSLEGQPYNEQFF TGCGCCAGCAGCTTGGAGGGACAGCCTTACAATGAGCAGTTCTTC
few NA TRBJ2-1 TRBV20-1 CSARGTNHQEQFF TGCAGTGCCAGAGGGACGAACCACCAGGAGCAGTTCTTC
NA NA TRBJ2-2 TRBV10-3 CAISAEYNTGELFF TGTGCCATCAGCGCGGAATACAACACCGGGGAGCTGTTTTTT
NA TRBD1 TRBJ1-2 TRBV20-1 CSATDRPYGSGYTF TGCAGTGCCACGGACAGGCCCTACGGGAGTGGCTACACCTTC
few NA TRBJ2-2 TRBV27 CASTTRLGVYTGELFF TGTGCCAGCACCACAAGACTTGGGGTCTACACCGGGGAGCTGTTTTTT
NA NA TRBJ2-5 TRBV2 CASTLLVSGQETQYF TGTGCCAGCACGCTACTAGTTTCTGGCCAAGAGACCCAGTACTTC
few NA TRBJ2-3 TRBV29-1 CSVVLHGTDTQYF TGCAGCGTAGTTTTGCACGGCACAGATACGCAGTATTTT
many NA TRBJ2-5 TRBV4-3 CASSQGNSGAAQTQYF TGCGCCAGCAGCCAAGGGAATAGCGGAGCGGCGCAGACCCAGTACTTC
NA NA TRBJ2-6 TRBV20-1 CSASRVGANVLTF TGCAGTGCTAGCCGCGTGGGGGCCAACGTCCTGACTTTC